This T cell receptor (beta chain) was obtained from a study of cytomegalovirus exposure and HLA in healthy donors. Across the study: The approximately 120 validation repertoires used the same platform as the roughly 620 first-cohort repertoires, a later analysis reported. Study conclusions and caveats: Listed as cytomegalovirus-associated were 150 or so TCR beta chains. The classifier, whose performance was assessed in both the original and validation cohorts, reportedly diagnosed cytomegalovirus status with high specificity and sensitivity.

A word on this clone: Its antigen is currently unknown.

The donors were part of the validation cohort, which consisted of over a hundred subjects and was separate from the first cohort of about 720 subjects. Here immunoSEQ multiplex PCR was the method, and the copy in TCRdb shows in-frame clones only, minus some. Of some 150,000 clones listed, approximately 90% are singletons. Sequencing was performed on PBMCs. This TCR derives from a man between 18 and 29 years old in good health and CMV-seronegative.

CDR3 protein: CASSPRQGGEQYF. The CDR3 bases are TGTGCCAGCAGCCCAAGACAGGGGGGCGAGCAGTACTTC. The V and J genes are TRBV7-9 and TRBJ2-7; 9 bases agree with TRBD1. From germline, CDR1 is SEHNR and CDR2 FQNEAQ (reference sequence). V was clipped by 5 bases and J by 6 bases; unmatched bases: 5. This CDR3 is 13 amino acids long.